The 8 T cell receptor beta chains below were found in one sample sequenced in a study of blood T cell repertoires in COVID-19. The assay was immunoSEQ multiplex PCR, and TCRdb's table has in-frame clones only and misses some. The sample has 250,000 or so clones, about 91% seen once. The source material was peripheral blood. The receptors stem from a woman between 25 and 40 years old with COVID-19, enrolled during active disease.

The chain has TRBV29-1 and TRBJ1-1; TRBD1 matches at 8 bases. This CDR3 is 13 amino acids long. Looked up from germline, CDR1 is SQVTM and CDR2 is ANQGSEA. V was pared by 6 bases and J by 4 bases, with 7 bases of the junction left unmatched. CDR3 amino acids: CSVTQGGGTEAFF. The CDR3 nucleotides are TGCAGCGTGACACAGGGGGGCGGCACTGAAGCTTTCTTT.

V is TRBV24-1 and J is TRBJ1-1; 10 nucleotides align to TRBD1. Germline V gives CDR1 KGHDR, CDR2 SFDVKD. The CDR3 loop spans 12 amino acids. With 4 bases clipped from V and 10 bases from J, the junction kept 2 bases outside the gene matches. The CDR3 bases are TGTGCCACCAGTGAGGGGGACAGGGGAGCTTTCTTT. Residues: CATSEGDRGAFF.

The gene calls are TRBV7-9 and TRBJ2-7, with 10 bases matching TRBD2. V shed 1 base and J 4 bases; nucleotides not matched to a gene: 10. Germline CDR1 is SEHNR and CDR2 is FQNEAQ (reference sequence). This CDR3 contains 17 residues. The CDR3 region has the DNA TGTGCCAGCAGCTTAGTCTGGCCCGAGACTAGCGGGTACGAGCAGTACGTC. This translates into CASSLVWPETSGYEQYV.

The genes are TRBV5-6 and TRBJ1-2; D is unresolved. Trimming pared 4 bases from V and 2 bases from J, leaving 9 bases between. This CDR3 has 13 amino acids. The germline V gene has CDR1 SGHDT and CDR2 YYEEEE. CDR3: CASSPGSNYGYTF. DNA for the CDR3: TGTGCCAGCAGCCCCGGGTCAAACTATGGCTACACCTTC. Combining the CDR3 with reference TRBV5-6 and TRBJ1-2 gives the whole variable domain DAGVTQSPTHLIKTRGQQVTLRCSPKSGHDTVSWYQQALGQGPQFIFQYYEEEERQRGNFPDRFSGHQFPNYSSELNVNALLLGDSALYLCASSPGSNYGYTFGSGTRLTVV.

The chain carries TRBV19 and TRBJ1-2; D not resolved. Between the trimmed V and J ends, which lost 5 bases and 5 bases, there was a span of 21 bases. There are 16 residues in the CDR3. Germline values: CDR1 LNHDA, CDR2 SQIVND (reference sequence). The CDR3 bases are TGTGCCAGTAGTGTCCAGGATCCCCCCGTGATTTATGGCTACACCTTC. Protein sequence: CASSVQDPPVIYGYTF.

The CDR3 sequence: CASSLEGTGLGQPQHF. In nucleotides, the CDR3 is TGTGCCAGCAGCTTAGAGGGGACAGGGTTGGGTCAGCCCCAGCATTTT. This rearrangement joins TRBV7-2 to TRBJ1-5; 9 positions match TRBD1. Germline V gene sequence: CDR1 SGHTA, CDR2 FQGNSA. Germline trimming cut 1 base from V and 6 bases from J; bases unmatched to any gene: 7. This CDR3 is built from 16 residues. Combining the CDR3 with reference TRBV7-2 and TRBJ1-5 gives the whole variable domain GAGVSQSPSNKVTEKGKDVELRCDPISGHTALYWYRQSLGQGLEFLIYFQGNSAPDKSGLPSDRFSAERTGGSVSTLTIQRTQQEDSAVYLCASSLEGTGLGQPQHFGDGTRLSIL.

V usage is TRBV5-6 and J usage is TRBJ2-3; 10 bases agree with TRBD2. From germline, CDR1 is SGHDT and CDR2 YYEEEE. V trimming: 0 bases; J trimming: 0 bases; junction bases outside the gene matches: 4. The CDR3 covers 17 residues. The CDR3 loop is CASSLVGLAPSTDTQYF. CDR3 sequence (DNA): TGTGCCAGCAGCTTGGTGGGACTAGCGCCTAGCACAGATACGCAGTATTTT.

The chain carries TRBV2 and TRBJ2-1; a possible D gene is TRBD1 (6 bases). Germline-derived CDR1 and CDR2 are SNHLY and FYNNEI. CDR3 length: 15 residues. Trimming pared 3 bases from V and 0 bases from J, leaving 9 bases between. Here the CDR3 DNA reads TGTGCCAGCAGTGACCAGGGGCTCTCCTACAATGAGCAGTTCTTC. As protein: CASSDQGLSYNEQFF.